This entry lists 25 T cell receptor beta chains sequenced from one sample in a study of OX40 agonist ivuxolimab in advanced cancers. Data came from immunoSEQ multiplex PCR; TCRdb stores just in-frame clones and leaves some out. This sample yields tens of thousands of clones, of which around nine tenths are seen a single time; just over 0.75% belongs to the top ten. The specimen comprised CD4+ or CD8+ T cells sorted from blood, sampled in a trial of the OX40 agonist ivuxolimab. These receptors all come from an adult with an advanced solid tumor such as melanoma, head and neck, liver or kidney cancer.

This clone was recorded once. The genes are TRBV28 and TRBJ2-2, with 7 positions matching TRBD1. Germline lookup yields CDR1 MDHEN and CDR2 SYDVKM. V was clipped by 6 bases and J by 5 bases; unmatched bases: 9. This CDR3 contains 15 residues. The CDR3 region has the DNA TGTGCCAGCAGATCTCGGGACAGAGCAACCGGGGAGCTGTTTTTT. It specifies CASRSRDRATGELFF.

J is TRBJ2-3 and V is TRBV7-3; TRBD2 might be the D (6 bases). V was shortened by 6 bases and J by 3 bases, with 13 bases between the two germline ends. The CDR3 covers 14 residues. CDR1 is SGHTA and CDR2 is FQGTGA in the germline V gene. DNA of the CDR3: TGTGCCAGCAGTACGACGGGGGAGACAGATACGCAGTATTTT. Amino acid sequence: CASSTTGETDTQYF.

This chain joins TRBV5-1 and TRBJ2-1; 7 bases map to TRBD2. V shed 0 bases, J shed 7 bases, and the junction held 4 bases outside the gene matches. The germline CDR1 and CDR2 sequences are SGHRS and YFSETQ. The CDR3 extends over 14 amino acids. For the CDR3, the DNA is TGCGCCAGCAGCTTGGGCGGGAGTAGGAATGAGCAGTTCTTC. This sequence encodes CASSLGGSRNEQFF.

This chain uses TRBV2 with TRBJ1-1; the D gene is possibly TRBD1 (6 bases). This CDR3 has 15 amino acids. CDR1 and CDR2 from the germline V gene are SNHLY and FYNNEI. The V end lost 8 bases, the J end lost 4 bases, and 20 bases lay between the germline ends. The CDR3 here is CASGAPAGATTEAFF. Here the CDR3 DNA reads TGTGCCAGCGGCGCCCCGGCGGGGGCGACCACTGAAGCTTTCTTT.

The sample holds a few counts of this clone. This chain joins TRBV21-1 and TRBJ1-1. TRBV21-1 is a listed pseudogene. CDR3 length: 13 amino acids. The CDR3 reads CASSPRRGTEAFF. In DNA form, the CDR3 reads TGTGCCAGCAGTCCCCGGCGTGGCACTGAAGCTTTCTTT.

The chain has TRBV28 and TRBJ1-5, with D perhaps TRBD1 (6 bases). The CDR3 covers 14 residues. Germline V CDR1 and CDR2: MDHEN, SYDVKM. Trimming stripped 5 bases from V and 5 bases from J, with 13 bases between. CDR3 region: CASSPGGAYQPQHF. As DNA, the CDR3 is TGTGCCAGCAGTCCGGGGGGCGCGTATCAGCCCCAGCATTTT.

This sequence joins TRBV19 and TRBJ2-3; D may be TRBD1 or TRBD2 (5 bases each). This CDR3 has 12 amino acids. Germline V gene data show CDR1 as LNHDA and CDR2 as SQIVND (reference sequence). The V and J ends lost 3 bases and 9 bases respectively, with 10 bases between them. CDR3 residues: CASSMVRDTQYF. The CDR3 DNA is TGTGCCAGTAGTATGGTCAGGGACACGCAGTATTTT.

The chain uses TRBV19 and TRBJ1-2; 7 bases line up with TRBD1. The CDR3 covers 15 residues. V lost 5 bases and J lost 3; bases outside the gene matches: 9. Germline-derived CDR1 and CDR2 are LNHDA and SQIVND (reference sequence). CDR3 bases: TGTGCCAGTAGTCCCGGACAGGCGACGTACTATGGCTACACCTTC. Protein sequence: CASSPGQATYYGYTF.

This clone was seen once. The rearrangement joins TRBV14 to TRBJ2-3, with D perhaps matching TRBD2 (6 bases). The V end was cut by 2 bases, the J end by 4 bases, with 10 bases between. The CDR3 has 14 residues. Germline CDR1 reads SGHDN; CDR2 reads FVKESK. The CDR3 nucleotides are TGTGCCAGCAGCCAAAGGGACTGGGCAGATACGCAGTATTTT. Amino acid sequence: CASSQRDWADTQYF.

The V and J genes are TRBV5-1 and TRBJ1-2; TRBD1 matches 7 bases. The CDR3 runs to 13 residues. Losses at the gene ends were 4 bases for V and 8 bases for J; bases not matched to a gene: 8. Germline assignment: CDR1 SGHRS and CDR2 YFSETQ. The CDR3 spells CASSEGQVYGYTF. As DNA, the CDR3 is TGCGCCAGCAGCGAAGGACAGGTCTACGGCTACACCTTC.

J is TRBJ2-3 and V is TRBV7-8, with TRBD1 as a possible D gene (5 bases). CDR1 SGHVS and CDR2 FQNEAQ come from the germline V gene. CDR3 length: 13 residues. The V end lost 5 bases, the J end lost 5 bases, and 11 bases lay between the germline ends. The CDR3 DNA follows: TGTGCCAGCAGCCCCCCAAGGGGAGATACGCAGTATTTT. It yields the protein CASSPPRGDTQYF.

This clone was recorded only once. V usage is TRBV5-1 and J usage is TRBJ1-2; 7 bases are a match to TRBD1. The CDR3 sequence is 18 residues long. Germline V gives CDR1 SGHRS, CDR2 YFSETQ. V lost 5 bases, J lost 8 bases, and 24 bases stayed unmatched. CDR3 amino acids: CASSHPQGKGTMPVGYTF. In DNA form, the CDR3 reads TGCGCCAGCAGTCACCCACAGGGGAAAGGGACAATGCCAGTGGGCTACACCTTC.

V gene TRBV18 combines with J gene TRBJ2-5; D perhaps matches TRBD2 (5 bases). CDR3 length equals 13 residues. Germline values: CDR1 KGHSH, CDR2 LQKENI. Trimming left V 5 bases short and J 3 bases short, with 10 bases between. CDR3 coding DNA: TGTGCCAGCTCATCGGACGGGAAAGAGACCCAGTACTTC. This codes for CASSSDGKETQYF. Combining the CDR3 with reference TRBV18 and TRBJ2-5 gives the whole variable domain NAGVMQNPRHLVRRRGQEARLRCSPMKGHSHVYWYRQLPEEGLKFMVYLQKENIIDESGMPKERFSAEFPKEGPSILRIQQVVRGDSAAYFCASSSDGKETQYFGPGTRLLVL.

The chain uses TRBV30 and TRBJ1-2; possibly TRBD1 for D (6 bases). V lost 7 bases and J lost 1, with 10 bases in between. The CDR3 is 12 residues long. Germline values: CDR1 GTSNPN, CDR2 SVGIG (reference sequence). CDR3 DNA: TGTGCCTTAGCACAGGGTAACTATGGCTACACCTTC. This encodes CALAQGNYGYTF.

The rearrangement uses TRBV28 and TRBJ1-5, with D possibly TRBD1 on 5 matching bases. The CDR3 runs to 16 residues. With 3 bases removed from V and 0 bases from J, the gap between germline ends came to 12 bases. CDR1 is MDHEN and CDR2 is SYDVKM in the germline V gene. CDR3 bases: TGTGCCAGCAGTTTTTTGGGGAGGGGTAGCAATCAGCCCCAGCATTTT. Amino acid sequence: CASSFLGRGSNQPQHF.

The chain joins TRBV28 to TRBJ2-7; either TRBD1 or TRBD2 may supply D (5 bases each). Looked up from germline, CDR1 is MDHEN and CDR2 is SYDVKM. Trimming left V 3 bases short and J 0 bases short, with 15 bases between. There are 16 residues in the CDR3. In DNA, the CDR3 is TGTGCCAGCAGTTTTCGGGGCAGGACCCCCTCCTACGAGCAGTACTTC. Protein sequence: CASSFRGRTPSYEQYF.

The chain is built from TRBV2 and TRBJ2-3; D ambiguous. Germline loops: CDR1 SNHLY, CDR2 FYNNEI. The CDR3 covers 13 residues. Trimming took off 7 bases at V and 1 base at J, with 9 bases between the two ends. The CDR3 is CASTGGGTDTQYF. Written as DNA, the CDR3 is TGTGCCAGCACCGGTGGTGGCACAGATACGCAGTATTTT.

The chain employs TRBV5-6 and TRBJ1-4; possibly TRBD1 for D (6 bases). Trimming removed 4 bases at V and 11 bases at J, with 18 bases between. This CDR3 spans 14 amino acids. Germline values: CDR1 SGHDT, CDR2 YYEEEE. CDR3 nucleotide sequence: TGTGCCAGCAGCACACAGGGTACTGGCTCCAAACTGTTTTTT. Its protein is CASSTQGTGSKLFF. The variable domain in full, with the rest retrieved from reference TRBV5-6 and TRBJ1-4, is DAGVTQSPTHLIKTRGQQVTLRCSPKSGHDTVSWYQQALGQGPQFIFQYYEEEERQRGNFPDRFSGHQFPNYSSELNVNALLLGDSALYLCASSTQGTGSKLFFGSGTQLSVL.

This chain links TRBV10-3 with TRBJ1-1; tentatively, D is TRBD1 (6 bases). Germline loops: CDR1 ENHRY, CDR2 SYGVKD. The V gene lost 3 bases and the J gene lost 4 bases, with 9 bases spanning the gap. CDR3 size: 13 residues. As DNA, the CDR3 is TGTGCCATCAGTGAAGGCAGGGGCACTGAAGCTTTCTTT. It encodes CAISEGRGTEAFF.

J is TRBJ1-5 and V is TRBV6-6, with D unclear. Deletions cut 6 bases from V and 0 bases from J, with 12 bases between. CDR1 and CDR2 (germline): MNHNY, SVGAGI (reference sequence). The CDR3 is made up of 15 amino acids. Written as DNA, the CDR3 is TGTGCCAGCAGATACACTGACCTTAGCAATCAGCCCCAGCATTTT. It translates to CASRYTDLSNQPQHF.

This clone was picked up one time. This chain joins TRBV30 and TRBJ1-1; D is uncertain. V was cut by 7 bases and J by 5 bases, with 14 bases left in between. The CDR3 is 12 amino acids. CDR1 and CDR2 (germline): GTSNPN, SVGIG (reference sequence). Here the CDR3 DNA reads TGTGCCTTAACGGGGAAACGGACTGAAGCTTTCTTT. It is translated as CALTGKRTEAFF.

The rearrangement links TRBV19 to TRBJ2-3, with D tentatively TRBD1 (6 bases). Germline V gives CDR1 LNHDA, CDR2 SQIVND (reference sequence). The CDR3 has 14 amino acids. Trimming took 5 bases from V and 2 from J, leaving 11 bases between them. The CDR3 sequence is CASSLGQSTDTQYF. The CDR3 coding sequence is TGTGCCAGTAGTTTAGGACAGTCCACAGATACGCAGTATTTT.

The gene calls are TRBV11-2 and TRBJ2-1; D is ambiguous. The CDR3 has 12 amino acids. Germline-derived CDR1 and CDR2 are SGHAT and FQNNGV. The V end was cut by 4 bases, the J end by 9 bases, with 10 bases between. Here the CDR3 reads CASSSTGIEQFF. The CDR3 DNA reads TGTGCCAGCAGCTCCACTGGGATTGAGCAGTTCTTC.

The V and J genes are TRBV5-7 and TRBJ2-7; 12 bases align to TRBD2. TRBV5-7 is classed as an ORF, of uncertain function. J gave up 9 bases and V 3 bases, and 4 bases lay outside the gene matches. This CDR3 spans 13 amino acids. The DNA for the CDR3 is TGTGCCAGCAGCTGGACTAGCGGGGATCCGCAGTACTTC. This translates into CASSWTSGDPQYF.

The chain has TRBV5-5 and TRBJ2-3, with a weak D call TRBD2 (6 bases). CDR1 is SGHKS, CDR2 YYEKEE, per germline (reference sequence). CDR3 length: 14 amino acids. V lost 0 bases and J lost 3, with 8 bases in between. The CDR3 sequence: CASSLDRGTDTQYF. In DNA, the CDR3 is TGTGCCAGCAGCTTGGACCGGGGGACAGATACGCAGTATTTT.